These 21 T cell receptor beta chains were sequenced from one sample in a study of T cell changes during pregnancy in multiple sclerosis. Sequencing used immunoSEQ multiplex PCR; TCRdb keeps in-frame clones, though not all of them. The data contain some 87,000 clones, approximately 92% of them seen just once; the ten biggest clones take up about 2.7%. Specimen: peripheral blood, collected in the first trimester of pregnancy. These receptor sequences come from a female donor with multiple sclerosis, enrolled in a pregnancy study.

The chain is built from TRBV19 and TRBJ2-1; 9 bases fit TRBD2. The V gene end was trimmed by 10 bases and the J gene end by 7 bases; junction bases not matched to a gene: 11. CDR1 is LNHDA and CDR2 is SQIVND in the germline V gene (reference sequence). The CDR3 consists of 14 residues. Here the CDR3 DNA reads TGTGCCACGTTTAGCGGGAGACCTAGGAATGAGCAGTTCTTC. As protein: CATFSGRPRNEQFF.

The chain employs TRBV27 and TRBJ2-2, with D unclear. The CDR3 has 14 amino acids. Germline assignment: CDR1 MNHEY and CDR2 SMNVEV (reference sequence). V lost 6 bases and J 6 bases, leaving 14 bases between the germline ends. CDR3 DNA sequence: TGTGCCAGCAGGGATAATAGCTTCTCCGGGGAGCTGTTTTTT. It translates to CASRDNSFSGELFF.

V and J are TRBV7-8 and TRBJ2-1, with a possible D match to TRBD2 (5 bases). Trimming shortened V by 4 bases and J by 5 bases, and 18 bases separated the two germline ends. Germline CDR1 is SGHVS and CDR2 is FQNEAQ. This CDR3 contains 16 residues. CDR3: CASSSTMGVGDNEQFF. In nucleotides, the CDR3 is TGTGCCAGCAGCTCAACGATGGGAGTCGGGGACAATGAGCAGTTCTTC.

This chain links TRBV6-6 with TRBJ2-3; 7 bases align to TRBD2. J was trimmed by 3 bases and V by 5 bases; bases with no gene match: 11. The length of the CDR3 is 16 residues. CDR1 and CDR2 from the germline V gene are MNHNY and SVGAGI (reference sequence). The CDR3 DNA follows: TGTGCCAGCAGTACCCCCGACTGGCGGGAGACAGATACGCAGTATTTT. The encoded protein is CASSTPDWRETDTQYF.

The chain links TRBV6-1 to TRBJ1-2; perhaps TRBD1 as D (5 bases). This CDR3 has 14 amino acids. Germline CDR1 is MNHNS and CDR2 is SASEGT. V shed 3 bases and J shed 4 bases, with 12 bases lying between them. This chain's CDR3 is CASSEYDSSYGYTF. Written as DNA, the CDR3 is TGTGCCAGCAGTGAGTACGACAGTTCCTATGGCTACACCTTC.

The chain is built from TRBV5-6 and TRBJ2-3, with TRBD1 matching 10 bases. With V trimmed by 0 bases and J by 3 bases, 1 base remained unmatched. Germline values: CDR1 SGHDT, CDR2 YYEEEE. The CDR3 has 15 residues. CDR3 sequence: CASSLEGQGTDTQYF. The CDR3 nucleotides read TGTGCCAGCAGCTTGGAGGGACAGGGGACAGATACGCAGTATTTT. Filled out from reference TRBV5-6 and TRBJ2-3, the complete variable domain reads DAGVTQSPTHLIKTRGQQVTLRCSPKSGHDTVSWYQQALGQGPQFIFQYYEEEERQRGNFPDRFSGHQFPNYSSELNVNALLLGDSALYLCASSLEGQGTDTQYFGPGTRLTVL.

CDR3 nucleotides: TGCGCCAGCAGCTTGGGGGGACTAGCGGACACCTACGAGCAGTACTTC. Translation gives CASSLGGLADTYEQYF. The gene calls are TRBV5-1 and TRBJ2-7; 11 positions agree with TRBD2. CDR3 length: 16 residues. V gave up 0 bases and J gave up 2 bases; unmatched junction bases: 4. Looked up from germline, CDR1 is SGHRS and CDR2 is YFSETQ.

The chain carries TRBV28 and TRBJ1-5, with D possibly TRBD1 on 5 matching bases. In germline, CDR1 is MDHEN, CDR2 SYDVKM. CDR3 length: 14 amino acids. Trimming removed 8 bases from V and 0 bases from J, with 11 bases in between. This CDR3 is CASRGSVSNQPQHF. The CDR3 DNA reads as TGTGCCAGCCGGGGGTCGGTTAGCAATCAGCCCCAGCATTTT.

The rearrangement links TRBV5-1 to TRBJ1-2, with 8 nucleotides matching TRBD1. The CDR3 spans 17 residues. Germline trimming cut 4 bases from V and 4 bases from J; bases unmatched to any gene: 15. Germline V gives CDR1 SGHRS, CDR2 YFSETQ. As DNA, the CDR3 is TGCGCCAGCAGCCCTGGAGTCGGGACAGGACAACCCTATGGCTACACCTTC. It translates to CASSPGVGTGQPYGYTF.

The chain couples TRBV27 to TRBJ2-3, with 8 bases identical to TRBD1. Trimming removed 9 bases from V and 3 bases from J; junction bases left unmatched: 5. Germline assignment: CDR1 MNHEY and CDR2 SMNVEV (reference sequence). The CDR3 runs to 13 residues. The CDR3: CASRQGWTDTQYF. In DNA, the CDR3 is TGTGCCAGTCGACAGGGGTGGACAGATACGCAGTATTTT.

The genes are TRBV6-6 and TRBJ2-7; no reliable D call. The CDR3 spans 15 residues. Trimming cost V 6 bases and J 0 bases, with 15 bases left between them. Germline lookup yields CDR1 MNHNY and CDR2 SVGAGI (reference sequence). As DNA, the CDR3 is TGTGCCAGCAGCCCGCCTTGGAGCGTCTCCTACGAGCAGTACTTC. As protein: CASSPPWSVSYEQYF.

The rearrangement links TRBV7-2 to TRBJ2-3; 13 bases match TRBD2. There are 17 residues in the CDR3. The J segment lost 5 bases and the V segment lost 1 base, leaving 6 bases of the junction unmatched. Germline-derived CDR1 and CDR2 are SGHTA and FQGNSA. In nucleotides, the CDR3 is TGTGCCAGCAGCTTAGTTCGACTAGCGGGAGGAAGAGATACGCAGTATTTT. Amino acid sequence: CASSLVRLAGGRDTQYF.

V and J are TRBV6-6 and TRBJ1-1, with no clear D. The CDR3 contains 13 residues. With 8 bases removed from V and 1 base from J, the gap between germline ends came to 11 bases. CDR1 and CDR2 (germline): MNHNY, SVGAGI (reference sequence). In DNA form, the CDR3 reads TGTGCCAGCTCCGGGTTGGGGAACACTGAAGCTTTCTTT. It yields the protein CASSGLGNTEAFF.

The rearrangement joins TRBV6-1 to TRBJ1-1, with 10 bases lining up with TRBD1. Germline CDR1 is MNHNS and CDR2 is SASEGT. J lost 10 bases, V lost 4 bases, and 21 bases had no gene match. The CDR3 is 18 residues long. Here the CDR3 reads CASSGGQGLGLYRFGAFF. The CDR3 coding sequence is TGTGCCAGCAGTGGGGGACAGGGGTTAGGCTTGTATAGGTTTGGAGCTTTCTTT.

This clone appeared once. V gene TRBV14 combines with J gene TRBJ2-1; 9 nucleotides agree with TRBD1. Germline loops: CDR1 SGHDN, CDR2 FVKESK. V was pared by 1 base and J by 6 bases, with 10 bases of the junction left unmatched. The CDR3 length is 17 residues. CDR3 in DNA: TGTGCCAGCAGCCAAGGACGGTGGGACAGGGACTTCAATGAGCAGTTCTTC. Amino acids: CASSQGRWDRDFNEQFF.

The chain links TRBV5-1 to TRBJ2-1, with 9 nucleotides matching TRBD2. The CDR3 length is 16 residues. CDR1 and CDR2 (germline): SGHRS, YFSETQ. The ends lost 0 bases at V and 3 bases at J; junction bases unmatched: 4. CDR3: CASSLVRGRGYNEQFF. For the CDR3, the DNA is TGCGCCAGCAGCTTGGTTCGCGGGAGGGGCTACAATGAGCAGTTCTTC.

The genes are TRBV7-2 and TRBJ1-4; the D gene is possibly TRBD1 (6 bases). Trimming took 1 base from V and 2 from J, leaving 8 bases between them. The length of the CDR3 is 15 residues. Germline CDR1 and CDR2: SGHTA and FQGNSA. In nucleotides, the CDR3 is TGTGCCAGCAGCTTAGGGGGGCGGACTAATGAAAAACTGTTTTTT. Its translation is CASSLGGRTNEKLFF.

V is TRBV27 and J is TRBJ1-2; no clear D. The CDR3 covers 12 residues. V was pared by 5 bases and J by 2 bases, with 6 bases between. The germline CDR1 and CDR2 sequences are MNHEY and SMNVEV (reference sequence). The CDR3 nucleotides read TGTGCCAGCAGTCCAGGCAACTATGGCTACACCTTC. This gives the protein CASSPGNYGYTF.

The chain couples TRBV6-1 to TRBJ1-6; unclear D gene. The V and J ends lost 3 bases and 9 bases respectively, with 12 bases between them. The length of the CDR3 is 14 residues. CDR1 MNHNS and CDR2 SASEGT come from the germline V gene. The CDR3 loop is CASSDHSGSSPLHF. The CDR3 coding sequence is TGTGCCAGCAGTGACCACTCAGGATCTTCACCCCTCCACTTT.

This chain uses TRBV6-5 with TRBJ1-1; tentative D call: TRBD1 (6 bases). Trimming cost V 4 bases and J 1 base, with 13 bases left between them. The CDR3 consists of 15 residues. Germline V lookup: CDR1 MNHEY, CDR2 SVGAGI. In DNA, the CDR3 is TGTGCCAGCAGTTCCTCAGGGGTAGGGAACACTGAAGCTTTCTTT. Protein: CASSSSGVGNTEAFF.

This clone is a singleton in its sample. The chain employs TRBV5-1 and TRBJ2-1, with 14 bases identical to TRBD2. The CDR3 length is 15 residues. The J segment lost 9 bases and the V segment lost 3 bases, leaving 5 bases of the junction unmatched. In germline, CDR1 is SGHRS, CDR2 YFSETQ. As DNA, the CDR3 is TGCGCCAGCAGCTCGGGACTAGCGGGAGTGGCTGAGCAGTTCTTC. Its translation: CASSSGLAGVAEQFF.